The 9 T cell receptor beta chains in this list originate from one sample, sequenced in a study of radiotherapy plus CTLA-4 blockade in lung cancer. Generated by immunoSEQ multiplex PCR, the TCRdb table keeps only in-frame clones and is missing some. The table has approximately 52,000 clones, approximately 80% seen once. The sequences come from peripheral blood, collected from a patient treated with radiotherapy plus ipilimumab. The source is a human donor with non-small cell lung cancer whose response to radiotherapy plus ipilimumab could not be evaluated.

This clone occurred a few times. The rearrangement links TRBV19 to TRBJ1-1; unclear D gene. Germline V gene data show CDR1 as LNHDA and CDR2 as SQIVND (reference sequence). This CDR3 is 13 amino acids long. V lost 3 bases and J lost 1, with 6 bases in between. The CDR3 region is CASSIRGNTEAFF. The DNA for the CDR3 is TGTGCCAGTAGTATCCGGGGGAACACTGAAGCTTTCTTT.

The chain has TRBV5-1 and TRBJ1-1; TRBD1 might be the D (6 bases). Between the trimmed V and J ends, which lost 4 bases and 2 bases, there was a span of 12 bases. Germline V gives CDR1 SGHRS, CDR2 YFSETQ. This CDR3 has 14 residues. CDR3: CASSHLGQNTEAFF. In DNA, the CDR3 is TGCGCCAGCAGCCACTTGGGACAAAACACTGAAGCTTTCTTT.

V is TRBV28 and J is TRBJ2-5, with D possibly being TRBD1 (6 bases). Germline V gene data show CDR1 as MDHEN and CDR2 as SYDVKM. V lost 10 bases and J 5 bases, leaving 14 bases between the germline ends. This CDR3 spans 12 amino acids. CDR3 coding DNA: TGTGCCACTCATAAGCAGGGGGAGACCCAGTACTTC. Its translation is CATHKQGETQYF.

The CDR3 DNA is TGTGCCACCAGCAGAGAAAGGGGCTATGGCTACACCTTC. Its protein is CATSRERGYGYTF. The J gene is TRBJ1-2, the V gene TRBV15, with D perhaps TRBD1 (5 bases). Germline V gene data show CDR1 as LNHNV and CDR2 as YYDKDF (reference sequence). CDR3 length equals 13 residues. V was trimmed by 0 bases and J by 4 bases, leaving 6 bases between them.

CDR3 in DNA: TGCGCCAGCAGCCCGATAGGGGAGGGGAGCACTGAAGCTTTCTTT. It specifies CASSPIGEGSTEAFF. The chain uses TRBV5-1 and TRBJ1-1; tentatively, D is TRBD1 (5 bases). Germline CDR1 reads SGHRS; CDR2 reads YFSETQ. V gave up 4 bases and J gave up 4 bases, with 17 bases separating them. The CDR3 runs to 15 residues.

The chain carries TRBV7-8 and TRBJ1-2, with D perhaps matching TRBD1 (5 bases). Germline CDR1 is SGHVS and CDR2 is FQNEAQ. CDR3 length: 14 residues. The ends were cut back, 1 base at V and 1 base at J, with 7 bases in the middle. CDR3 nucleotide sequence: TGTGCCAGCAGCTTAGACAGGTTTAACTATGGCTACACCTTC. Amino acids: CASSLDRFNYGYTF.

A single count supports this clone. This chain joins TRBV28 and TRBJ2-4; possibly TRBD1 for D (6 bases). Germline V CDR1 and CDR2: MDHEN, SYDVKM. Trimming removed 5 bases at V and 4 bases at J, with 12 bases between. The CDR3 is 14 amino acids. The CDR3 region has the DNA TGTGCCAGCAGTCCCGGGACAAAGAAAAACATTCAGTACTTC. Protein sequence: CASSPGTKKNIQYF.

This chain joins TRBV9 and TRBJ2-7, with 8 bases that match TRBD1. Trimming removed 3 bases from V and 2 bases from J; junction bases left unmatched: 7. Germline CDR1 is SGDLS and CDR2 is YYNGEE. This CDR3 is built from 15 residues. CDR3 sequence reads: CASSAHDRGPYEQYF. The CDR3 DNA reads as TGTGCCAGCAGCGCCCACGACAGGGGACCCTACGAGCAGTACTTC.

The J gene is TRBJ2-7, the V gene TRBV4-3; TRBD1 is a possible D gene (6 bases). V was clipped by 0 bases and J by 2 bases, with 8 bases between them. This CDR3 has 14 residues. In germline, CDR1 is LGHNA, CDR2 YSLEER. The chain's CDR3 is CASSQDWGPYEQYF. The CDR3 DNA reads as TGCGCCAGCAGCCAAGATTGGGGGCCCTACGAGCAGTACTTC.